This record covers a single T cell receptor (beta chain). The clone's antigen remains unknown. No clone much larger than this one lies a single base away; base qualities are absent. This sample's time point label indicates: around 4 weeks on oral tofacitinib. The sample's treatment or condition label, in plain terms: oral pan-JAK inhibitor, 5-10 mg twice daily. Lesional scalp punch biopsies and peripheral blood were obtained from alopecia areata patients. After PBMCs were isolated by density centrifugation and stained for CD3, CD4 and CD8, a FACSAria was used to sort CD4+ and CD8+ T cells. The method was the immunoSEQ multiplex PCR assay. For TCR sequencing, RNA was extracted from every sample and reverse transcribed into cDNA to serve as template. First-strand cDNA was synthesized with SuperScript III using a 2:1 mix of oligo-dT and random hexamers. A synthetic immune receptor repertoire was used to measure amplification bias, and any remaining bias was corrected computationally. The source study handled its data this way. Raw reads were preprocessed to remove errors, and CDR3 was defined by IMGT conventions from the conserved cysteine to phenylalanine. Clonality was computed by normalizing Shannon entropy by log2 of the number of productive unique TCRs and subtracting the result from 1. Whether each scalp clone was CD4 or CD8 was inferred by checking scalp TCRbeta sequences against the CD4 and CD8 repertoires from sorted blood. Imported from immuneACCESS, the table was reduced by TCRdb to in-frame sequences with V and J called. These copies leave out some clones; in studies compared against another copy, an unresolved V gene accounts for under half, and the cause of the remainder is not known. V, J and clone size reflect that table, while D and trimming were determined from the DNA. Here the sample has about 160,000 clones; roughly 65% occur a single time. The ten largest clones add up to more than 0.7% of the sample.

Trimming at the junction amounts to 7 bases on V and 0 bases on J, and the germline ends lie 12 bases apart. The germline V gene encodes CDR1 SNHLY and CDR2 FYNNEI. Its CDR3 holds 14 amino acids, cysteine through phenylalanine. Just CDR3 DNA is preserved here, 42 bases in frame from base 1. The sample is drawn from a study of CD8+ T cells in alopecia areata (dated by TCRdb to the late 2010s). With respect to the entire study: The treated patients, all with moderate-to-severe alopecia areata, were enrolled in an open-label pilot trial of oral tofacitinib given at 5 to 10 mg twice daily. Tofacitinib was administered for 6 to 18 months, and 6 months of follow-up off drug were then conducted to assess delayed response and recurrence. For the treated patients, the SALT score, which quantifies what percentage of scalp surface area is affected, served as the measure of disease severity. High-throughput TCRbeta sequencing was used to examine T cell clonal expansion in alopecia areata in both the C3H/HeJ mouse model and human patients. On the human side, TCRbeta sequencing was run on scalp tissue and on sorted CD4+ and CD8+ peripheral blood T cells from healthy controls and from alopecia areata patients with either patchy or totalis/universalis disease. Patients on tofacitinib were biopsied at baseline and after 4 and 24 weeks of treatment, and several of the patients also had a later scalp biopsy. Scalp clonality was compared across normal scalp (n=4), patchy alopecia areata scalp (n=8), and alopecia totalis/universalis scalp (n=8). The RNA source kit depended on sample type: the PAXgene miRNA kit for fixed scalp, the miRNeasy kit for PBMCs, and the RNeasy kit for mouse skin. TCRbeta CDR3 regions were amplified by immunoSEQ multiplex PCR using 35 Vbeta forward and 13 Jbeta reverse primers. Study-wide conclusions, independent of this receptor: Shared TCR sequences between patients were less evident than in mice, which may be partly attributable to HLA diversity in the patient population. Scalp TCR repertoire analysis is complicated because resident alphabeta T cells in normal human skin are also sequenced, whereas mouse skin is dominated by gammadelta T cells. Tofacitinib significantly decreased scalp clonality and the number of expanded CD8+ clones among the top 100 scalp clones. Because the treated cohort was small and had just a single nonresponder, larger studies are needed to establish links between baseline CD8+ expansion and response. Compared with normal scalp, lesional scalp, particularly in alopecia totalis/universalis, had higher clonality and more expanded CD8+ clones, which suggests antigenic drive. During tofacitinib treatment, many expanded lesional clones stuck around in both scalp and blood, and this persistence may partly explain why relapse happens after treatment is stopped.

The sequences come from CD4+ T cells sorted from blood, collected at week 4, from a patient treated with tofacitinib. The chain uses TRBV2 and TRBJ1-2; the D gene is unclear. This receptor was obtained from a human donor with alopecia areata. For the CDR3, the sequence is CASTPRTTNYGYTF. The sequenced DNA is TGTGCCAGCACTCCGAGGACCACTAACTATGGCTACACCTTC. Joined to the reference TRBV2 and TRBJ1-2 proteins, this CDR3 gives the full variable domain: EPEVTQTPSHQVTQMGQEVILRCVPISNHLYFYWYRQILGQKVEFLVSFYNNEISEKSEIFDDQFSVERPDGSNFTLKIRSTKLEDSAMYFCASTPRTTNYGYTFGSGTRLTVV.